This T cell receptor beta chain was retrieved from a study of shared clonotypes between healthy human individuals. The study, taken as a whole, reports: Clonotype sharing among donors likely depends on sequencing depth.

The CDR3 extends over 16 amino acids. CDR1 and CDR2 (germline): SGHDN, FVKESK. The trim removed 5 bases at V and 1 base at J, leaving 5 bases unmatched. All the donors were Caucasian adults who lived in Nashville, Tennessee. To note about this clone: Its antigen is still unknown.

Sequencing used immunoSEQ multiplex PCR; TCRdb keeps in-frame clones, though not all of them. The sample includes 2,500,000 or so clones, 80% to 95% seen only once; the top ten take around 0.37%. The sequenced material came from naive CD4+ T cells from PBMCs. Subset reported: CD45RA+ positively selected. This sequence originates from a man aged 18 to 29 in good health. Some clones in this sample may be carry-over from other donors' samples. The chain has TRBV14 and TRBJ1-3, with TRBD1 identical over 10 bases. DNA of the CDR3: TGTGCCAGCAGCTTACGACAGGGGGCTTCTGGAAACACCATATATTTT. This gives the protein CASSLRQGASGNTIYF.